Below are 16 T cell receptor beta chains sequenced from a single sample in a study of T cells after yellow fever vaccination. MiXCR, run by TCRdb on the 5' RACE reads, gives a single entry per CDR3 protein. This table holds some 120,000 distinct CDR3 sequences, approximately 9% found once. The sequences come from CD8+ T cells sorted from PBMCs, collected on the day of the yellow fever booster vaccination. These receptors were obtained from a man between 18 and 35 years old who received the YFV17D yellow fever vaccine.

The V gene is TRBV6-2 or TRBV6-3, the J gene TRBJ2-2, with TRBD1 as a possible D gene (6 bases). CDR3 length: 15 amino acids. Germline CDR1 and CDR2: MNHEY and SVGEGT. V gave up 2 bases and J gave up 6 bases, with 13 bases separating them. The CDR3 protein is CASSYLDSSAGELFF. CDR3 nucleotides: TGTGCCAGCAGTTACCTGGACAGTTCTGCCGGGGAGCTGTTTTTT.

The chain joins TRBV6-2 or TRBV6-3 to TRBJ2-1, with TRBD2 matching over 9 bases. Germline trimming cut 2 bases from V and 6 bases from J; bases unmatched to any gene: 2. This CDR3 comprises 14 residues. CDR1 and CDR2 from the germline V gene are MNHEY and SVGEGT. The CDR3 DNA reads as TGTGCCAGCAGTTACAGCGGGGGGCTCAATGAGCAGTTCTTC. This gives the protein CASSYSGGLNEQFF.

This clonotype was recorded at least ten times. The CDR3 spells CASSQVGPEDRSTDTQYF. In nucleotides, the CDR3 is TGTGCCAGCAGCCAAGTTGGACCCGAGGACAGAAGCACAGATACGCAGTATTTT. V is TRBV4-2 and J is TRBJ2-3; D possibly corresponds to TRBD1 (6 bases). The CDR3 has 18 residues. In germline, CDR1 is LGHNA, CDR2 YNFKEQ. V lost 1 base to trimming and J lost 0 bases, with 17 bases between them.

The sample holds many counts of this clonotype. The rearrangement joins TRBV4-1 to TRBJ2-7; TRBD1 matches 8 bases. V shed 4 bases, J shed 2 bases, and the junction held 4 bases outside the gene matches. The CDR3 runs to 14 residues. Germline V gene data show CDR1 as MGHRA and CDR2 as YSYEKL. CDR3 DNA: TGCGCCAGCAGCCCCGACAGGGGAACCTACGAGCAGTACTTC. Translation: CASSPDRGTYEQYF.

This chain connects TRBV4-3 to TRBJ1-1, with D perhaps TRBD1 (6 bases). The V gene's germline CDR1 is LGHNA and CDR2 YSLEER. The CDR3 consists of 13 residues. Trimming took 0 bases from V and 10 from J, leaving 12 bases between them. The CDR3 region has the DNA TGCGCCAGCAGCCAAGATGAAGGGGGAGGAGCTTTCTTT. Protein: CASSQDEGGGAFF.

This chain links TRBV6-2 or TRBV6-3 with TRBJ1-2; no clear D gene. CDR1 is MNHEY and CDR2 is SVGEGT in the germline V gene. V lost 2 bases to trimming and J lost 13 bases, with 14 bases between them. This CDR3 has 12 amino acids. As DNA, the CDR3 is TGTGCCAGCAGTTACGGAGCTTCGGGGAGCACCTTC. It is translated as CASSYGASGSTF.

This clonotype was recorded at least ten times. This chain joins TRBV27 and TRBJ2-7, with unresolved D. This CDR3 region has 16 residues. The ends were cut back, 0 bases at V and 0 bases at J, with 12 bases in the middle. The germline gives CDR1 MNHEY, CDR2 SMNVEV (reference sequence). CDR3 nucleotides: TGTGCCAGCAGTTTATCCGTAATATCCAGCTCCTACGAGCAGTACGTC. Residues: CASSLSVISSSYEQYV.

The sample holds a few counts of this clonotype. V usage is TRBV7-8 and J usage is TRBJ1-3; D is perhaps TRBD1 (5 bases). V shed 7 bases and J shed 6 bases, with 16 bases lying between them. In germline, CDR1 is SGHVS, CDR2 FQNEAQ. The CDR3 spans 14 residues. CDR3 sequence (DNA): TGTGCCAGCATTTCGGGGCACCGGGAAAACACCATATATTTT. Protein product: CASISGHRENTIYF.

This clonotype has just a few counts. For the CDR3, the DNA is TGTGCCAGCAGACACAACAAAGGACAGCACCATACAGATACGCAGTATTTT. It is translated as CASRHNKGQHHTDTQYF. V gene TRBV6-6 combines with J gene TRBJ2-3; possibly TRBD1 for D (6 bases). V was cut by 6 bases and J by 3 bases, with 22 bases left in between. Germline V gives CDR1 MNHNY, CDR2 SVGAGI (reference sequence). The CDR3 runs 17 residues.

In its sample, this clonotype was seen a few times. The chain has TRBV20-1 and TRBJ1-5; maybe TRBD1 (6 bases). Trimming took 3 bases from V and 4 from J, leaving 16 bases between them. Germline V gives CDR1 DFQATT, CDR2 SNEGSKA (reference sequence). CDR3 length: 15 amino acids. CDR3 amino acids: CSASLSGGGNQPQHF. DNA for the CDR3: TGCAGTGCTAGTCTATCCGGGGGCGGGAATCAGCCCCAGCATTTT.

This clonotype was seen only a few times. The chain carries TRBV5-6 and TRBJ2-7, with a possible D match to TRBD2 (6 bases). Germline CDR1 and CDR2: SGHDT and YYEEEE. The CDR3 length is 15 residues. Trimming removed 0 bases from V and 1 base from J, with 11 bases in between. The CDR3 DNA follows: TGTGCCAGCAGCTTGGCGGGGGACGGTTCCTACGAGCAGTACGTC. It encodes CASSLAGDGSYEQYV.

The rearrangement joins TRBV7-9 to TRBJ2-2; no clear D gene. This CDR3 comprises 12 residues. V was shortened by 11 bases and J by 3 bases, with 10 bases between the two germline ends. In germline, CDR1 is SEHNR, CDR2 FQNEAQ (reference sequence). The DNA of the CDR3 is TGTGCCTCCGGCGGATACACCGGGGAGCTGTTTTTT. This codes for CASGGYTGELFF. The full variable domain, completed using reference TRBV7-9 and TRBJ2-2, is DTGVSQNPRHKITKRGQNVTFRCDPISEHNRLYWYRQTLGQGPEFLTYFQNEAQLEKSRLLSDRFSAERPKGSFSTLEIQRTEQGDSAMYLCASGGYTGELFFGEGSRLTVL.

The chain couples TRBV20-1 to TRBJ2-5, with 8 bases matching TRBD2. J was trimmed by 5 bases and V by 6 bases; bases with no gene match: 14. Germline V gene data show CDR1 as DFQATT and CDR2 as SNEGSKA (reference sequence). This CDR3 has 15 residues. CDR3 sequence reads: CSAQREAGDLETQYF. CDR3 DNA sequence: TGCAGTGCCCAGAGGGAAGCGGGGGATCTGGAGACCCAGTACTTC.

This clonotype was seen ten or more times. The rearrangement joins TRBV6-4 to TRBJ2-2, with D perhaps assigned TRBD1 or TRBD2 (6 bases each). The V and J ends lost 3 bases and 2 bases respectively, with 10 bases between them. CDR1 is MRHNA, CDR2 SNTAGT, per germline. The CDR3 extends over 15 amino acids. The CDR3: CASSEGGQNTGELFF. The CDR3 DNA reads TGTGCCAGCAGTGAGGGGGGACAAAACACCGGGGAGCTGTTTTTT.

This clonotype was observed a few times. The chain is built from TRBV10-3 and TRBJ2-3; 9 nucleotides line up with TRBD1. The CDR3 length is 13 residues. With V trimmed by 8 bases and J by 2 bases, 2 bases remained unmatched. Looked up from germline, CDR1 is ENHRY and CDR2 is SYGVKD. CDR3 coding DNA: TGTGCCATCGGGACAGGGTTCACAGATACGCAGTATTTT. This encodes CAIGTGFTDTQYF.

This clonotype occurred a few times. The gene calls are TRBV9 and TRBJ2-1; TRBD2 might be the D (5 bases). V lost 1 base, J lost 0 bases, and 11 bases lay in between. The CDR3 has 16 amino acids. Looked up from germline, CDR1 is SGDLS and CDR2 is YYNGEE. The CDR3 DNA reads as TGTGCCAGCAGCGTAAGCGGCAGTAGCTCCTACAATGAGCAGTTCTTC. Its translation is CASSVSGSSSYNEQFF.